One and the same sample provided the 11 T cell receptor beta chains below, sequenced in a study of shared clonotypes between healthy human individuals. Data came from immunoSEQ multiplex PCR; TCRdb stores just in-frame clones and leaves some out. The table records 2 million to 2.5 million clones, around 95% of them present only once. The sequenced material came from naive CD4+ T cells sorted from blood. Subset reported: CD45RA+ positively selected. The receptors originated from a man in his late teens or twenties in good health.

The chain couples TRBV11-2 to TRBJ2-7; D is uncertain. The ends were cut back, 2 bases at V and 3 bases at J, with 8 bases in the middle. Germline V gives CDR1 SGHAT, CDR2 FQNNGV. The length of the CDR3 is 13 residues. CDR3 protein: CASSLRRLYEQYF. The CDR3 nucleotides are TGTGCCAGCAGCTTACGCCGACTCTACGAGCAGTACTTC.

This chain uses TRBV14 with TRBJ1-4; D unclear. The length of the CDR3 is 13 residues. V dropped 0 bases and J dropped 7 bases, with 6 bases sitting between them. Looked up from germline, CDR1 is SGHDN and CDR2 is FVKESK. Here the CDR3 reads CASSQDLREKLFF. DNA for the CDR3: TGTGCCAGCAGCCAAGATCTACGTGAAAAACTGTTTTTT.

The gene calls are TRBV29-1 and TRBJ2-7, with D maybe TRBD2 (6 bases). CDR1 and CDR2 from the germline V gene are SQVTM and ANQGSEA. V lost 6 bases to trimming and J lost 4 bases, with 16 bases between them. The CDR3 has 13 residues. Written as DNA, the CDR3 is TGCAGCGTCTCACGCGGGATAGGGTACGAGCAGTACTTC. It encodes CSVSRGIGYEQYF.

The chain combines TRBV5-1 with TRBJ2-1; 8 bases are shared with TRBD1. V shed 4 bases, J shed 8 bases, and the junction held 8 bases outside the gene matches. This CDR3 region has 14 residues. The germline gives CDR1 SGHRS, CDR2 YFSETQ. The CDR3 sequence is CASSPGRGLYEQFF. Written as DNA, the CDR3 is TGCGCCAGCAGCCCGGGCAGGGGGCTCTATGAGCAGTTCTTC.

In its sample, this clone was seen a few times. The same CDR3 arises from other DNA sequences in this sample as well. CDR3 protein: CASSGQQNTEAFF. In DNA, the CDR3 is TGTGCCAGCTCAGGACAGCAGAACACTGAAGCTTTCTTT. The rearrangement uses TRBV18 and TRBJ1-1; D possibly corresponds to TRBD1 (6 bases). Between the trimmed V and J ends, which lost 5 bases and 1 base, there was a span of 8 bases. This CDR3 is built from 13 residues. CDR1 is KGHSH and CDR2 is LQKENI in the germline V gene.

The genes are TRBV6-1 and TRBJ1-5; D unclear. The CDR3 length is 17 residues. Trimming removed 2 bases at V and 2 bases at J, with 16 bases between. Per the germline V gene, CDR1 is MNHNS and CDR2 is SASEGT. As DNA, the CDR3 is TGTGCCAGCAGTGAATACCACGTCATGTCCCGCAATCAGCCCCAGCATTTT. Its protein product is CASSEYHVMSRNQPQHF.

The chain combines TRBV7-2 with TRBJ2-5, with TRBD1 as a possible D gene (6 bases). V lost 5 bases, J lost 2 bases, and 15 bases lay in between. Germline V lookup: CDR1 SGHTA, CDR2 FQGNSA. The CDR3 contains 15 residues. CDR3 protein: CASSLWGTRQETQYF. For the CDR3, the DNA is TGTGCCAGCAGCCTCTGGGGGACAAGGCAAGAGACCCAGTACTTC.

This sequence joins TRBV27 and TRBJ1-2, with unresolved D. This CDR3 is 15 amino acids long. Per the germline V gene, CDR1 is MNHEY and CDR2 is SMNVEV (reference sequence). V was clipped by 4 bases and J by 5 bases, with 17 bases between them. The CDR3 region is CASSSGVPPRYGYTF. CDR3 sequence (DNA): TGTGCCAGCAGTTCCGGGGTTCCGCCCCGATATGGCTACACCTTC.

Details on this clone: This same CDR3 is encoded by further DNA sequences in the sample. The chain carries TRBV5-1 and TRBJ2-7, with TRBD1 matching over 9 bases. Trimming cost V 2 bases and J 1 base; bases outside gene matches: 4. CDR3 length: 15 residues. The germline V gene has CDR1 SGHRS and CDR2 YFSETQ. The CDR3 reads CASSLGDRVSYEQYF. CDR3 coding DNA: TGCGCCAGCAGCTTAGGGGACAGGGTATCCTACGAGCAGTACTTC.

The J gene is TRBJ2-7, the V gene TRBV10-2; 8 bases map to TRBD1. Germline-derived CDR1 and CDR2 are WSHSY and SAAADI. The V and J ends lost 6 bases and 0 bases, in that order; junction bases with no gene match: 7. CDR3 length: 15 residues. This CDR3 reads CASRNDRGLSYEQYF. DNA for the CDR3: TGCGCCAGCAGAAACGACAGGGGCCTCTCCTACGAGCAGTACTTC.

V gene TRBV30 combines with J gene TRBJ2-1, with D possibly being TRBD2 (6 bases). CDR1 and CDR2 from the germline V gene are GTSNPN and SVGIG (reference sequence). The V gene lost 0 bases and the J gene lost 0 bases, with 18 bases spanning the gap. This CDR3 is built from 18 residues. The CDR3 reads CAWSVPLKRVSSYNEQFF. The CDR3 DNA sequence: TGTGCCTGGAGTGTCCCACTAAAGCGGGTAAGCTCCTACAATGAGCAGTTCTTC.